Listed here are 26 T cell receptor beta chains from one sample, sequenced in a study of blood T cells in healthy people across ages. Through a sample-barcoded 5' primer and a J-beta primer mix, a second PCR was run for about 7 to 12 cycles. Via MiXCR, TCRdb re-called the 5' RACE reads, giving one row per CDR3 protein. The data show some 850,000 distinct CDR3 sequences, approximately 24% seen once. Another study also made use of these data, one on T cells of mothers and their children.

The specimen sequenced was blood. The receptors come from a boy younger than 18 in good health.

This clonotype was counted only a few times. The rearrangement links TRBV3-1 to TRBJ1-1, with D possibly being TRBD1 (5 bases). The CDR3 totals 13 residues. Germline V lookup: CDR1 LGHDT, CDR2 YNNKEL (reference sequence). The ends were cut back, 4 bases at V and 5 bases at J, with 11 bases in the middle. This CDR3 is CASSLTQGTEAFF. CDR3 coding DNA: TGTGCCAGCAGCCTTACGCAGGGAACTGAAGCTTTCTTT.

The J gene is TRBJ2-7, the V gene TRBV27, with D unresolved. Between the trimmed V and J ends, which lost 3 bases and 0 bases, there was a span of 15 bases. CDR1 is MNHEY and CDR2 is SMNVEV in the germline V gene (reference sequence). The CDR3 length is 16 residues. This CDR3 is CASSLGSSPSSYEQYF. CDR3 DNA sequence: TGTGCCAGCAGTTTGGGGTCGTCCCCTAGCTCCTACGAGCAGTACTTC.

Concerning this clonotype itself: Germline is not matched at one junction end, which may reflect a read error. The chain employs TRBV28 and TRBJ2-2, with 9 nucleotides matching TRBD1. CDR3 length: 14 amino acids. Germline loops: CDR1 MDHEN, CDR2 SYDVKM. The chain's CDR3 is CARSSTGGYGELFF. The CDR3 nucleotides read TGTGCCCGCAGTTCGACAGGGGGTTACGGGGAGCTGTTTTTT.

Comment on this clonotype: One junction end does not reproduce the germline sequence, and a read error may be involved. The gene calls are TRBV5-1 and TRBJ2-3; perhaps TRBD1 as D (5 bases). The germline CDR1 and CDR2 sequences are SGHRS and YFSETQ. CDR3 length: 17 residues. The CDR3 DNA is TGCGCCAGCAGCCTGCTTATAGGGGTGACGAGCACAGATACGCAGTACTTT. It yields the protein CASSLLIGVTSTDTQYF.

V usage is TRBV3-1 and J usage is TRBJ2-5; D may correspond to TRBD1 or TRBD2 (5 bases each). The CDR3 totals 13 residues. Trimming left V 6 bases short and J 5 bases short, with 13 bases between. The V gene's germline CDR1 is LGHDT and CDR2 YNNKEL (reference sequence). The CDR3 DNA sequence: TGTGCCAGCAGTGGGACCCTCGAGGAGACCCAGTACTTC. Its protein is CASSGTLEETQYF.

This clonotype was picked up a small number of times. The chain employs TRBV12-3 or TRBV12-4 and TRBJ1-1; 9 bases are shared with TRBD1. The ends lost 6 bases at V and 5 bases at J; junction bases unmatched: 7. This CDR3 comprises 14 residues. CDR3 nucleotide sequence: TGTGCCAGCAGGCGAGGACAGGGGAGGACTGAAGCTTTCTTT. Protein: CASRRGQGRTEAFF.

This chain links TRBV7-9 with TRBJ2-5; possible D gene TRBD2, 6 bases. With 7 bases removed from V and 4 bases from J, the gap between germline ends came to 19 bases. CDR3 length equals 15 residues. Germline V lookup: CDR1 SEHNR, CDR2 FQNEAQ (reference sequence). The CDR3 DNA is TGTGCCAGCACCTTGAGCGCGCGGGGTACAGAGACCCAGTACTTC. Translation gives CASTLSARGTETQYF.

The sample holds a few counts of this clonotype. This rearrangement joins TRBV20-1 to TRBJ1-3; tentatively, D is TRBD1 (5 bases). CDR3 length equals 13 residues. The V and J ends lost 3 bases and 2 bases respectively, with 8 bases between them. CDR1 and CDR2 from the germline V gene are DFQATT and SNEGSKA (reference sequence). CDR3 in amino acids: CSARTVAGNTIYF. In DNA, the CDR3 is TGCAGTGCTAGGACAGTTGCTGGAAACACCATATATTTT.

This chain connects TRBV12-3 or TRBV12-4 to TRBJ1-4; unclear D gene. The CDR3 is 15 amino acids. The V end lost 3 bases, the J end lost 8 bases, and 16 bases lay between the germline ends. Written as DNA, the CDR3 is TGTGCCAGCAGTTTGACATCTTCTGTGGGGGAAAAACTGTTTTTT. Its translation: CASSLTSSVGEKLFF.

The chain combines TRBV15 with TRBJ1-4; 10 positions agree with TRBD1. Germline CDR1 is LNHNV and CDR2 is YYDKDF (reference sequence). The V and J ends lost 0 bases and 8 bases, in that order; junction bases with no gene match: 3. The CDR3 sequence is 15 residues long. CDR3 sequence: CATSREGQGYEKLFF. As DNA, the CDR3 is TGTGCCACCAGCAGAGAGGGACAGGGGTACGAAAAACTGTTTTTT.

J is TRBJ1-4 and V is TRBV7-9, with a possible D match to TRBD1 (6 bases). The ends were cut back, 2 bases at V and 7 bases at J, with 20 bases in the middle. Germline V gene data show CDR1 as SEHNR and CDR2 as FQNEAQ (reference sequence). The CDR3 is 17 residues long. As DNA, the CDR3 is TGTGCCAGCAGCTTAACCTCCTCCAGGGGCAGAGGTGAAAAACTGTTTTTT. This codes for CASSLTSSRGRGEKLFF.

This clonotype has just a few counts. The junction shows a germline mismatch at one end, possibly a read error. The chain combines TRBV2 with TRBJ2-5, with 12 bases aligning to TRBD1. The CDR3 sequence is 11 residues long. Germline lookup yields CDR1 SNHLY and CDR2 FYNNEI. Here the CDR3 reads CASSRDRGLTF. The CDR3 DNA sequence: TGTGCCAGCAGTAGGGACAGGGGGCTTACTTTC.

The chain has TRBV12-3 or TRBV12-4 and TRBJ2-5; TRBD2 matches at 9 bases. CDR3 size: 17 residues. V lost 4 bases and J lost 1; bases outside the gene matches: 10. This chain's CDR3 is CASSSDLAGGPQETQYF. The CDR3 coding sequence is TGTGCCAGCAGTTCAGACCTGGCGGGGGGGCCCCAAGAGACCCAGTACTTC.

A single count supports this clonotype. The CDR3: CASSPLLNEQFF. The CDR3 DNA reads TGTGCCAGCAGCCCTCTACTCAATGAGCAGTTCTTC. The rearrangement uses TRBV5-7 and TRBJ2-5; no clear D gene. The J call is doubtful: the DNA matches TRBJ2-1 better. TRBV5-7 is classed as an ORF, of uncertain function. CDR3 length: 12 residues.

This clonotype was seen a few times. The chain is built from TRBV10-2 and TRBJ1-5; no firm D call. Germline CDR1 is WSHSY and CDR2 is SAAADI. V was clipped by 3 bases and J by 4 bases, with 10 bases between them. The CDR3 consists of 14 residues. CDR3 loop: CASSESSRNQPQHF. The CDR3 DNA is TGCGCCAGCAGTGAAAGCAGCAGGAATCAGCCCCAGCATTTT.

The CDR3 bases are TGTGCCAGCAGTTATGTAGCGGGGGGGTCCTACGAGCAGTACTTC. Encoded protein: CASSYVAGGSYEQYF. The chain joins TRBV6-5 to TRBJ2-1; TRBD2 matches 11 bases. Matching the DNA end better, TRBJ2-7 makes the J call doubtful. Germline CDR1 is MNHEY and CDR2 is SVGAGI. The CDR3 runs 15 residues.

This clonotype was picked up a small number of times. The chain uses TRBV30 and TRBJ2-3, with a weak D call TRBD2 (5 bases). The germline gives CDR1 GTSNPN, CDR2 SVGIG (reference sequence). Trimming left V 7 bases short and J 4 bases short, with 12 bases between. This CDR3 is built from 12 residues. This CDR3 is CASAHGADTQYF. The CDR3 bases are TGTGCCTCCGCACACGGGGCAGATACGCAGTATTTT.

This clonotype turned up a few times. This chain links TRBV15 with TRBJ2-3, with D unresolved. Germline CDR1 LNHNV, CDR2 YYDKDF (reference sequence). The CDR3 sequence is 15 residues long. Trimming stripped 1 base from V and 1 base from J, with 9 bases between. The CDR3 sequence: CATSRGTRGTDTQYF. DNA of the CDR3: TGTGCCACCAGCAGAGGGACCCGGGGCACAGATACGCAGTATTTT. The full variable domain, completed using reference TRBV15 and TRBJ2-3, is DAMVIQNPRYQVTQFGKPVTLSCSQTLNHNVMYWYQQKSSQAPKLLFHYYDKDFNNEADTPDNFQSRRPNTSFCFLDIRSPGLGDTAMYLCATSRGTRGTDTQYFGPGTRLTVL.

The chain links TRBV5-5 to TRBJ2-5; TRBD1 agrees at 7 bases. Germline loops: CDR1 SGHKS, CDR2 YYEKEE (reference sequence). This CDR3 comprises 15 residues. Germline trimming cut 3 bases from V and 0 bases from J; bases unmatched to any gene: 5. The CDR3, as DNA: TGTGCCAGCAGCTCGAGACAGGGCGACCAAGAGACCCAGTACTTC. Amino acids: CASSSRQGDQETQYF.

The sample holds a few counts of this clonotype. The chain links TRBV6-5 to TRBJ1-4; 11 bases line up with TRBD1. J was trimmed by 6 bases and V by 6 bases; bases with no gene match: 6. This CDR3 region has 15 residues. From germline, CDR1 is MNHEY and CDR2 SVGAGI. The CDR3 loop reads CASSLRDRGDEKLFF. In nucleotides, the CDR3 is TGTGCCAGCAGCCTTCGGGACAGGGGGGATGAAAAACTGTTTTTT.

This clonotype was detected a few times. This rearrangement joins TRBV5-6 to TRBJ2-5; no firm D call. Germline CDR1 reads SGHDT; CDR2 reads YYEEEE. V dropped 4 bases and J dropped 2 bases, with 12 bases sitting between them. This CDR3 comprises 14 residues. CDR3 protein: CASSPGVRQETQYF. CDR3 in DNA: TGTGCCAGCAGCCCTGGGGTGAGACAAGAGACCCAGTACTTC.

The rearrangement joins TRBV20-1 to TRBJ2-3; D is perhaps TRBD1 (5 bases). Germline CDR1 and CDR2: DFQATT and SNEGSKA (reference sequence). V was pared by 5 bases and J by 6 bases, with 9 bases between. The CDR3 runs to 11 residues. CDR3: CSAPSGDTQYF. The CDR3 nucleotides read TGCAGTGCTCCTTCAGGGGATACGCAGTATTTT.

In this sample, this clonotype turned up a few times. The chain joins TRBV7-3 to TRBJ2-5; 9 positions match TRBD2. The J call may be faulty, since TRBJ2-1 better matches the DNA end. Germline V gives CDR1 SGHTA, CDR2 FQGTGA. The CDR3 length is 16 residues. This chain's CDR3 is CASSPTEGLARNEQFF. The CDR3, as DNA: TGTGCCAGCAGCCCTACAGAGGGACTAGCCCGCAATGAGCAGTTCTTC.

Points on this clonotype: Because the CDR3 is missing its conserved closing phenylalanine or tryptophan, this is likely a read error. The chain uses TRBV6-5 and TRBJ1-5; the D is unclear. The CDR3 sequence is 14 residues long. V gave up 5 bases and J gave up 2 bases, with 10 bases separating them. CDR1 MNHEY and CDR2 SVGAGI come from the germline V gene. In DNA form, the CDR3 reads TGTGCCAGCAGTACTCGGAATCGCAATCAGCCCCAGCATGTT. Its protein is CASSTRNRNQPQHV.

CDR3 region: CASSEGPSGGAGANVLTF. The CDR3 DNA sequence: TGTGCCAGCAGTGAAGGGCCTAGCGGGGGGGCTGGGGCCAACGTCCTGACTTTC. The chain joins TRBV2 to TRBJ2-6; 12 bases fit TRBD2. Germline V lookup: CDR1 SNHLY, CDR2 FYNNEI. This CDR3 comprises 18 residues. J lost 2 bases, V lost 1 base, and 3 bases had no gene match.

This clonotype was found once. The V gene is TRBV2, the J gene TRBJ2-5; D remains ambiguous. Germline V lookup: CDR1 SNHLY, CDR2 FYNNEI. CDR3 length: 13 residues. The germline V and J ends were trimmed by 1 base and 7 bases, with 10 bases remaining between them. This chain's CDR3 is CASSEGAYGTQYF. In nucleotides, the CDR3 is TGTGCCAGCAGTGAAGGGGCCTACGGGACCCAGTACTTC.